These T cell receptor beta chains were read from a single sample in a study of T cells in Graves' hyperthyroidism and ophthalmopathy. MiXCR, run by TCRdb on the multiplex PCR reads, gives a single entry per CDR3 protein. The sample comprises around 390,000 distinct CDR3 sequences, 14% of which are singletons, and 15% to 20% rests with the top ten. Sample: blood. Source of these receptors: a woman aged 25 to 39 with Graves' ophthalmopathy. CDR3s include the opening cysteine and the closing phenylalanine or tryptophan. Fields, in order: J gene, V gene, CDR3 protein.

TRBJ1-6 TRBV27 CASSTRTDYNSPLHF
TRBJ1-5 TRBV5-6 CASSFGVRGQPQHF
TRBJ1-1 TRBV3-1 CASSQDKGGARRGDTEAFF
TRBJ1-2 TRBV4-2 CASSQARGRYGYTF
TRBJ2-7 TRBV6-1 CASEAGNSYEQYF
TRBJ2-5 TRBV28 CASSLRDTLLGTQYF
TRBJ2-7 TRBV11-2 CASSPYGGTYYEQYF
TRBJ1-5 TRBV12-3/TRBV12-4 CASSLGWGNSNQPQHF
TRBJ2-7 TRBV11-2 CASSSTGNSYEQYF
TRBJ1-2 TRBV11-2 CASSSGGGHVSGYTF
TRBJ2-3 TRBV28 CASSSYKGGADTQYF
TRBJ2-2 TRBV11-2 CASSLPQTGAGTGELFF
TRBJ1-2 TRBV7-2 CASSLARVQGGYGYTF
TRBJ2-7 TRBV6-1 CASSLNRPGRQGSYEQYF
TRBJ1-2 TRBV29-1 CSVEDHRVGYTF
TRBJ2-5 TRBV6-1 CASSEAGAETQYF
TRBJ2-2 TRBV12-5 CASEGANTGELFF
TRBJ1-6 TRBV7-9 CASSPPGFYPPLHF
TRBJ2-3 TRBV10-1 CASSESRGLQYF
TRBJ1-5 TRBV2 CASSEGANSNQPQHF
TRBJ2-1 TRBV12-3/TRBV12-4 CASRKGRVGLAGKPVYNEQFF
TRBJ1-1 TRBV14 CASSKQGFDTEAFF
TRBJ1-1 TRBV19 CASSINGRGPGQAFF
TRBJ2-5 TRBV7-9 CASSQVFRDSIGETQYF
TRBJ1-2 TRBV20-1 CSARNGYTF
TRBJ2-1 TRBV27 CASSSSIRFYNEQFF
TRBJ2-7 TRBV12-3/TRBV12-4 CASRGQGNRYEQYF
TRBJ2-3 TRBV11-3 CASSSVSAQGTDTQYF
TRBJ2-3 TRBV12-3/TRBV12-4 CASSLEGGRTDTQYF
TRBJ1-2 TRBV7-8 CASSPDGLGLYGYTF
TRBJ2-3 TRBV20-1 CSARRRGGLTDTQYF
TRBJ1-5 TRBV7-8 CASSPGGSNQPQHF
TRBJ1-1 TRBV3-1 CASSYPGQGLTEAFF
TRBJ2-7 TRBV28 CASSFGTGGKEEQYF
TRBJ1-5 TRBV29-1 CSVELSLERTGFDQPQHF
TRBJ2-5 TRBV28 CASSLQGPGETQYF
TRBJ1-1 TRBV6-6 CASSYSEGLAEAFF
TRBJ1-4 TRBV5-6 CASSLVQDGGGEKLFF
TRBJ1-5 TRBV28 CASSFNQPQHF
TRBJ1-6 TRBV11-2 CASSRGYRDNSPLHF
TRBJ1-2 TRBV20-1 CSAAPLGQTTYGYTF
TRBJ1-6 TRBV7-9 CASSGTGGFSYNSPLHF
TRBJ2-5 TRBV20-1 CSRAERAKAETQYF
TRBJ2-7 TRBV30 CAWREKGGYEQYF
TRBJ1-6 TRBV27 CASSSLPMGQYSPLHF
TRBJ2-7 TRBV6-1 CASRGTGTGPYEQYF
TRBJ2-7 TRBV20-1 CSARKLYEQYF